The next 12 T cell receptor beta chains were all read from a single sample in a study of blood T cell repertoires in COVID-19. Using immunoSEQ multiplex PCR, the repertoire was profiled, and TCRdb retains in-frame clones only, with some absent. The repertoire holds about 170,000 clones, with around four fifths as singletons. The sequenced sample consisted of peripheral blood. Every receptor here comes from a woman between 65 and 79 years old with COVID-19, enrolled during active disease.

V gene TRBV5-1 combines with J gene TRBJ1-2; TRBD1 might be the D (6 bases). The CDR3 has 15 amino acids. CDR1 is SGHRS and CDR2 is YFSETQ in the germline V gene. V shed 4 bases and J shed 0 bases, with 13 bases lying between them. The CDR3, as DNA: TGCGCCAGCAGCCCCCGGACAGAATCTAACTATGGCTACACCTTC. Translation: CASSPRTESNYGYTF.

As to this clone: The same CDR3 also results from other DNA sequences found in this sample. J is TRBJ1-1 and V is TRBV29-1; D not certain. This CDR3 is 12 amino acids long. Germline CDR1 reads SQVTM; CDR2 reads ANQGSEA. Trimming shortened V by 6 bases and J by 2 bases, and 10 bases separated the two germline ends. The CDR3 reads CSVSRGNTEAFF. CDR3 nucleotides: TGCAGCGTGTCTCGGGGTAACACTGAAGCTTTCTTT.

The chain couples TRBV5-6 to TRBJ2-3; D remains ambiguous. Trimming shortened V by 6 bases and J by 8 bases, and 10 bases separated the two germline ends. This CDR3 is built from 11 residues. CDR1 is SGHDT and CDR2 is YYEEEE in the germline V gene. The CDR3 region has the DNA TGTGCCAGCACACAAGGAGCTACGCAGTATTTT. Translation: CASTQGATQYF. Based on the CDR3 plus reference TRBV5-6 and TRBJ2-3, the full variable domain is DAGVTQSPTHLIKTRGQQVTLRCSPKSGHDTVSWYQQALGQGPQFIFQYYEEEERQRGNFPDRFSGHQFPNYSSELNVNALLLGDSALYLCASTQGATQYFGPGTRLTVL.

The V gene is TRBV6-5, the J gene TRBJ1-5; D is perhaps TRBD1 (5 bases). The length of the CDR3 is 13 residues. The germline V gene has CDR1 MNHEY and CDR2 SVGAGI. The germline V and J ends were trimmed by 6 bases and 3 bases, with 9 bases remaining between them. The CDR3 DNA reads TGTGCCAGCAGCAGACAGTTCAATCAGCCCCAGCATTTT. Translating it yields CASSRQFNQPQHF.

The J gene is TRBJ1-5, the V gene TRBV2, with TRBD1 as a possible D gene (6 bases). Trimming took off 11 bases at V and 7 bases at J, with 27 bases between the two ends. This CDR3 comprises 16 residues. The V gene's germline CDR1 is SNHLY and CDR2 FYNNEI. For the CDR3, the DNA is TGTGCCCGCACGGGGGGGGGCGGCACCGGTGGACAGCCCCAGCATTTT. Protein sequence: CARTGGGGTGGQPQHF.

This chain connects TRBV6-2 or TRBV6-3 to TRBJ2-1; 8 bases map to TRBD2. J gave up 5 bases and V 6 bases, and 12 bases lay outside the gene matches. Germline loops: CDR1 MNHEY, CDR2 SVGEGT. The CDR3 has 16 residues. CDR3 sequence: CASSQGGAGVHNEQFF. The CDR3 DNA is TGTGCCAGCAGCCAGGGTGGAGCGGGAGTTCACAATGAGCAGTTCTTC.

The chain recombines TRBV7-8 with TRBJ1-2, with a possible D match to TRBD1 (6 bases). Trimming shortened V by 6 bases and J by 8 bases, and 19 bases separated the two germline ends. There are 14 residues in the CDR3. Germline V gene data show CDR1 as SGHVS and CDR2 as FQNEAQ. CDR3 loop: CASRYDTGSEGYTF. DNA for the CDR3: TGTGCCAGCAGATATGACACAGGGTCGGAGGGCTACACCTTC. Drawing the rest from reference TRBV7-8 and TRBJ1-2, the complete variable domain is GAGVSQSPRYKVAKRGQDVALRCDPISGHVSLFWYQQALGQGPEFLTYFQNEAQLDKSGLPSDRFFAERPEGSVSTLKIQRTQQEDSAVYLCASRYDTGSEGYTFGSGTRLTVV.

The chain carries TRBV27 and TRBJ2-2; tentative D call: TRBD1 (6 bases). Trimming left V 7 bases short and J 3 bases short, with 12 bases between. The CDR3 loop spans 14 amino acids. Germline-derived CDR1 and CDR2 are MNHEY and SMNVEV (reference sequence). CDR3 amino acids: CASIDRLYTGELFF. CDR3 in DNA: TGTGCCAGCATCGACAGGCTATACACCGGGGAGCTGTTTTTT.

The chain is built from TRBV19 and TRBJ1-5, with a possible D match to TRBD1 (6 bases). This CDR3 has 12 residues. Trimming stripped 5 bases from V and 5 bases from J, with 7 bases between. Germline V gene sequence: CDR1 LNHDA, CDR2 SQIVND (reference sequence). This CDR3 is CASSPGDQPQHF. In DNA, the CDR3 is TGTGCCAGTAGTCCAGGGGATCAGCCCCAGCATTTT. Complete variable domain (other parts from reference TRBV19 and TRBJ1-5): DGGITQSPKYLFRKEGQNVTLSCEQNLNHDAMYWYRQDPGQGLRLIYYSQIVNDFQKGDIAEGYSVSREKKESFPLTVTSAQKNPTAFYLCASSPGDQPQHFGDGTRLSIL.

The rearrangement links TRBV25-1 to TRBJ2-6; 8 nucleotides align to TRBD2. Trimming at V came to 4 bases and at J to 0 bases, leaving 8 bases not matched to a gene. The CDR3 runs 18 residues. CDR1 MGHDK and CDR2 SYGVNS come from the germline V gene. The CDR3 is CASSGTTGGASGANVLTF. The CDR3 region has the DNA TGTGCCAGCAGTGGCACAACGGGGGGGGCCTCTGGGGCCAACGTCCTGACTTTC.

The DNA of the CDR3 is TGTGCCAGCAGGCGAACAGGAGCTAACTATGGCTACACCTTC. Translation: CASRRTGANYGYTF. The J gene is TRBJ1-2, the V gene TRBV5-5; D perhaps matches TRBD1 (5 bases). Deletions cut 5 bases from V and 0 bases from J, with 11 bases between. The CDR3 is made up of 14 amino acids. CDR1 SGHKS and CDR2 YYEKEE come from the germline V gene (reference sequence).

The chain joins TRBV7-8 to TRBJ1-2; D gene unclear. The V gene's germline CDR1 is SGHVS and CDR2 FQNEAQ. V lost 3 bases and J 0 bases, leaving 5 bases between the germline ends. The CDR3 totals 13 residues. The CDR3 protein is CASSLGTNYGYTF. The DNA of the CDR3 is TGTGCCAGCAGCTTGGGCACTAACTATGGCTACACCTTC.